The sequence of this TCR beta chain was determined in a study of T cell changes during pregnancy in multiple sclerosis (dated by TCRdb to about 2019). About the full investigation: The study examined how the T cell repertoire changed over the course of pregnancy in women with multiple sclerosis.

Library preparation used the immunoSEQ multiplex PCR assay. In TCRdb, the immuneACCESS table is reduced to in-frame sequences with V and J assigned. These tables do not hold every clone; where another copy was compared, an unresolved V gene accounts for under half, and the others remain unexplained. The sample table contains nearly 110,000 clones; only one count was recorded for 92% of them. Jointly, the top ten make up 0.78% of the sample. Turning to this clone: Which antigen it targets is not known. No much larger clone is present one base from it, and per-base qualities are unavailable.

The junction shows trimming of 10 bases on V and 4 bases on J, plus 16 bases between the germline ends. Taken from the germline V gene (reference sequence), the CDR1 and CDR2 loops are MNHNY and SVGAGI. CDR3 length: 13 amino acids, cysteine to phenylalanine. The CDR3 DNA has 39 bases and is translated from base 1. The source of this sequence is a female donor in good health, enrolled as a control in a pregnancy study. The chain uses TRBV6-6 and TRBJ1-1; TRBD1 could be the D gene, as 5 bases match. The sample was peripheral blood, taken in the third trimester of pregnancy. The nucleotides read TGTGCCACCGGGGCCCGGGGACTCACTGAAGCTTTCTTT. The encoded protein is CATGARGLTEAFF.